The rows below give T cell receptor beta chains drawn from one sample of a study of OX40 agonist ivuxolimab in advanced cancers. Clones were sequenced by immunoSEQ multiplex PCR, and TCRdb holds only the in-frame ones, with some missing. This sample has 35,000 or so clones, with over 85% found just once. The material was CD4+ or CD8+ T cells sorted from blood, obtained in a trial of the OX40 agonist ivuxolimab. These receptors were collected from an adult with an advanced solid tumor such as melanoma, head and neck, liver or kidney cancer. Both conserved end residues are part of each CDR3. Fields, in order: D gene, V gene, J gene, clone size, CDR3 DNA, CDR3 protein. D genes are given only for firm matches. Only some rows state a clone size, as once, few, many or a class for expanded clones.

TRBD2	TRBV2	TRBJ2-7	-	TGTGCCAGCAGTGAAGGAGCGGGAAGCTCCTACGAGCAGTACTTC	CASSEGAGSSYEQYF
-	TRBV10-3	TRBJ1-5	-	TGTGCCATCAGTGAGAATCCCGCGGGGAATCAGCCCCAGCATTTT	CAISENPAGNQPQHF
-	TRBV15	TRBJ2-2	-	TGTGCCACCAGCAGAGGGGGGTACGCGAACACCGGGGAGCTGTTTTTT	CATSRGGYANTGELFF
-	TRBV5-1	TRBJ2-7	-	TGCGCCAGCAGCCAACCCACAGGGTTTCGGGATTACGAGCAGTACTTC	CASSQPTGFRDYEQYF
-	TRBV20-1	TRBJ1-2	-	TGCAGTGCTATTAACTATGGCTACACCTTC	CSAINYGYTF
TRBD1	TRBV4-1	TRBJ1-3	-	TGCGCCAGCAGCCAAGAAAGAAGTGGGACAGGGGGGAGTTTTGGAAACACCATATATTTT	CASSQERSGTGGSFGNTIYF
-	TRBV2	TRBJ1-5	-	TGTGCCAGCACCGAACAGGGACGGGTGTGGAATCAGCCCCAGCATTTT	CASTEQGRVWNQPQHF
-	TRBV9	TRBJ2-1	-	TGTGCCGGCCCCCCCCCTAATGAGCAGTTCTTC	CAGPPPNEQFF
TRBD2	TRBV6-6	TRBJ2-3	-	TGTGCCAGCAGCTCCGGGACTAGCCTAGTTGAAGATACGCAGTATTTT	CASSSGTSLVEDTQYF
TRBD2	TRBV9	TRBJ2-7	-	TGTGCCAGCAGCGTAGGGGGAGGGAACTCCTACGAGCAGTACTTC	CASSVGGGNSYEQYF
-	TRBV11-3	TRBJ2-3	few	TGTGCCAGCAGCTTAGGGACTGCCACAGATACGCAGTATTTT	CASSLGTATDTQYF
TRBD2	TRBV11-1	TRBJ2-2	-	TGTGCCAGCAGCACCGGGGGTCGGGAGGGGAACACCGGGGAGCTGTTTTTT	CASSTGGREGNTGELFF
-	TRBV18	TRBJ1-5	-	TGTGCCAGCTCACTCAGTAAGTCAAATCAGCCCCAGCATTTT	CASSLSKSNQPQHF
-	TRBV5-5	TRBJ1-5	-	TGTGCCAGCAGCTTGACGGGGTTTGATCAGCCCCAGCATTTT	CASSLTGFDQPQHF
TRBD2	TRBV9	TRBJ2-7	-	TGTGCCAGCAGCGTAGGACTAGCGGGAACCTACGAGCAGTACTTC	CASSVGLAGTYEQYF
TRBD2	TRBV9	TRBJ2-5	few	TGTGCCAGCAGCGTAGAACTAGCGGCTCAGACCCAGTACTTC	CASSVELAAQTQYF
-	TRBV18	TRBJ2-7	-	TGTGCCAGCTCACCACCGGGCGCCGGTCTCTACGAGCAGTACTTC	CASSPPGAGLYEQYF
-	TRBV6-5	TRBJ2-7	few	TGTGCCAGCAGTCCGTCACTGAACTACCGCTACGAGCAGTACTTC	CASSPSLNYRYEQYF
TRBD1	TRBV10-1	TRBJ2-2	-	TGCGCCAGCAGCGGAAGACAGGGGTCAAACACCGGGGAGCTGTTTTTT	CASSGRQGSNTGELFF
-	TRBV11-3	TRBJ2-7	-	TGTGCCAGCAGGAGGTCGGACGAGCAGTACTTC	CASRRSDEQYF
-	TRBV7-2	TRBJ2-3	-	TGTGCCAGCAGCTTAGTAGGTCCCGCGTCGGGCACAGATACGCAGTATTTT	CASSLVGPASGTDTQYF
-	TRBV14	TRBJ2-7	once	TGTGCCAGCAGCCAAGAACTCTGGGGTCGCGAGCAGTACTTC	CASSQELWGREQYF
-	TRBV7-9	TRBJ1-4	-	TGTGCCAGCAGCTTAGGGATTTCCGGTGGGGTGTATGAAAAACTGTTTTTT	CASSLGISGGVYEKLFF
TRBD1	TRBV5-1	TRBJ1-1	-	TGCGCCAGCACCAGAGACAGGGCGGAGAACACTGAAGCTTTCTTT	CASTRDRAENTEAFF
TRBD1	TRBV6-1	TRBJ2-5	-	TGTGCCAGCAGTGAAATGGTGACAGGGCCGGAGACCCAGTACTTC	CASSEMVTGPETQYF